Given below is one TCR beta chain in context. Antigen specificity is unknown. Germline loops: CDR1 SGHRS, CDR2 YFSETQ. V shed 4 bases, J shed 7 bases, and the junction held 9 bases outside the gene matches. The CDR3 has 16 residues. This specimen belongs to a study of shared clonotypes between healthy human individuals. In the study overall: Three plates each covered CD4 naive and memory; CD8 naive two, CD8 memory one.

Deep-level settings were used for running the assay. The assay was immunoSEQ multiplex PCR, and TCRdb's table has in-frame clones only and misses some. Of around 2.1 million clones in the sample, approximately 95% are singletons; the top ten hold roughly 0.13%. Study results and caveats: The rarefaction results pointed to incomplete sorted-subset sequencing despite large depth.

This TCR was sampled from a man between 18 and 29 years old in good health. Sequences were obtained from naive CD4+ T cells sorted from blood. Sample subset: CD45RA+ positively selected. The V call is TRBV5-1, the J call TRBJ1-6; 9 bases fit TRBD1. The CDR3 reads CASSVQGQGTNSPLHF. The CDR3 bases are TGCGCCAGCAGCGTTCAGGGACAGGGAACGAATTCACCCCTCCACTTT.